This TCR beta chain emerged from a study of monozygotic twins with inflammatory bowel disease. Germline CDR1 PRHDT, CDR2 FYEKMQ (reference sequence). The CDR3 consists of 12 residues. TCRdb processed the 5' RACE reads again and assigns one entry to each CDR3 protein, with no DNA. Here the sample table reports some 83,000 distinct CDR3 sequences. The source material was blood. This TCR came from a human donor with ulcerative colitis or Crohn's disease, or a healthy co-twin of an affected twin (not recorded which). The chain carries TRBV13 and TRBJ1-6; without DNA, the TCRdb call of TRBD1 cannot be checked. The CDR3 protein is CASTGLDSPLHF.